Each of the 30 T cell receptor beta chains below was sequenced from the same sample in a study of cytotoxic CD8 clonotypes in ibrutinib-treated CLL. Profiled with immunoSEQ multiplex PCR; TCRdb holds only in-frame clones, not every one. The table records 9,000 or so clones, around 60% of them present only once. The sample in question was PBMCs, obtained before ibrutinib treatment. The source is a human donor with chronic lymphocytic leukemia.

The CDR3 spells CASSPGGVATDTQYF. CDR3 in DNA: TGCGCCAGCAGCCCTGGGGGGGTGGCGACAGATACGCAGTATTTT. V and J are TRBV5-1 and TRBJ2-3; TRBD2 aligns across 7 bases. Germline CDR1 SGHRS, CDR2 YFSETQ. J was trimmed by 3 bases and V by 4 bases; bases with no gene match: 8. The CDR3 length is 15 residues.

The V gene is TRBV14, the J gene TRBJ2-6; D might be TRBD1 (6 bases). Trimming stripped 4 bases from V and 4 bases from J, with 11 bases between. The CDR3 is 15 residues long. Per the germline V gene, CDR1 is SGHDN and CDR2 is FVKESK. In DNA form, the CDR3 reads TGTGCCAGCAGCCTACAGGGTCCCGGGGCCAACGTCCTGACTTTC. Translating gives CASSLQGPGANVLTF.

Within the sample, this clone is medium-sized. The chain recombines TRBV7-9 with TRBJ2-3; 10 nucleotides align to TRBD2. In germline, CDR1 is SEHNR, CDR2 FQNEAQ (reference sequence). Trimming at V came to 5 bases and at J to 2 bases, leaving 7 bases not matched to a gene. The CDR3 runs to 16 residues. CDR3 nucleotide sequence: TGTGCCAGCAGCACCCGGACTAGCGGACCCACAGATACGCAGTATTTT. Encoded protein: CASSTRTSGPTDTQYF.

As concerns this clone: Here the CDR3 omits its conserved ending phenylalanine or tryptophan, so a read error is the likely source. No DNA is shown, since the ends of the CDR3 on it are uncertain; the CDR3 is the one TCRdb lists. This chain's CDR3 is CATPAFLPVL. This rearrangement joins TRBV10-3 to TRBJ2-7. The CDR3 length equals 10 residues, ends included. Germline V lookup: CDR1 ENHRY, CDR2 SYGVKD.

This clone appeared a few times. This CDR3 is CASSFRTSGGTEQFF. In nucleotides, the CDR3 is TGTGCCAGCAGTTTCAGGACTAGCGGGGGGACTGAGCAGTTCTTC. The J gene is TRBJ2-1, the V gene TRBV28; 14 bases are a match to TRBD2. Germline assignment: CDR1 MDHEN and CDR2 SYDVKM. The CDR3 extends over 15 amino acids. V lost 3 bases, J lost 9 bases, and 4 bases stayed unmatched.

Here the CDR3 reads CASSMTVHSTNYGYTF. CDR3 coding DNA: TGTGCCAGCAGCATGACAGTTCACAGCACTAACTATGGCTACACCTTC. This chain links TRBV5-6 with TRBJ1-2, with D tentatively TRBD1 (5 bases). CDR1 and CDR2 from the germline V gene are SGHDT and YYEEEE. There are 16 residues in the CDR3. V lost 4 bases and J lost 0, with 16 bases in between.

The table lists this clone with a count of one. The chain carries TRBV7-8 and TRBJ2-1, with a tentative D call TRBD2 (7 bases). Trimming took off 6 bases at V and 6 bases at J, with 15 bases between the two ends. Germline lookup yields CDR1 SGHVS and CDR2 FQNEAQ. CDR3 length: 14 amino acids. The chain's CDR3 is CASRRGLGLNEQFF. CDR3 DNA sequence: TGTGCCAGCAGGCGGGGGCTGGGACTCAATGAGCAGTTCTTC.

This clone was counted a few times. The chain carries TRBV7-9 and TRBJ1-1; 11 bases map to TRBD1. The V segment lost 5 bases and the J segment 5 bases; nucleotides outside the gene matches: 7. Germline V lookup: CDR1 SEHNR, CDR2 FQNEAQ (reference sequence). The CDR3 extends over 15 amino acids. CDR3 region: CASSRWGQGETEAFF. CDR3 sequence (DNA): TGTGCCAGCAGCCGCTGGGGACAGGGGGAAACTGAAGCTTTCTTT.

This chain joins TRBV7-9 and TRBJ2-4; perhaps D is TRBD1 or TRBD2 (6 bases each). The CDR3 totals 15 residues. V lost 0 bases and J lost 8, with 14 bases in between. The V gene's germline CDR1 is SEHNR and CDR2 FQNEAQ (reference sequence). CDR3: CASSLAGDRRDIQYF. Here the CDR3 DNA reads TGTGCCAGCAGCTTAGCGGGAGACAGGAGGGACATTCAGTACTTC.

Only a few counts were recorded for this clone. The chain employs TRBV6-5 and TRBJ2-7; the D is unclear. The CDR3 is 14 residues long. Germline CDR1 MNHEY, CDR2 SVGAGI. The V end lost 8 bases, the J end lost 4 bases, and 18 bases lay between the germline ends. The CDR3 sequence: CASRSAWNPYEQYF. Here the CDR3 DNA reads TGTGCCAGCCGTTCCGCTTGGAACCCTTACGAGCAGTACTTC.

The rearrangement joins TRBV11-2 to TRBJ2-7; 7 positions match TRBD1. Germline CDR1 and CDR2: SGHAT and FQNNGV. Trimming cost V 6 bases and J 4 bases; bases outside gene matches: 6. The CDR3 length is 13 residues. The CDR3 DNA reads TGTGCCAGCAGAGGGACAGCCTCTTACGAGCAGTACTTC. Its translation is CASRGTASYEQYF.

This rearrangement joins TRBV5-4 to TRBJ2-1, with 8 bases aligning to TRBD2. This CDR3 spans 15 amino acids. With 2 bases clipped from V and 4 bases from J, the junction kept 5 bases outside the gene matches. The germline CDR1 and CDR2 sequences are SGHNT and YYREEE (reference sequence). DNA for the CDR3: TGTGCCAGCAGCTTAGTACTAGCGGAGTACAATGAGCAGTTCTTC. As protein: CASSLVLAEYNEQFF.

The rearrangement uses TRBV30 and TRBJ2-7; D is possibly TRBD1 or TRBD2 (5 bases each). CDR1 is GTSNPN and CDR2 is SVGIG in the germline V gene (reference sequence). The CDR3 is 14 amino acids. Trimming took off 1 base at V and 1 base at J, with 11 bases between the two ends. CDR3 bases: TGTGCCTGGAGTGAGGGACCAACGTCCTACGAGCAGTACTTC. This codes for CAWSEGPTSYEQYF.

The chain recombines TRBV2 with TRBJ1-2; D is unresolved. The CDR3 runs 14 residues. Trimming left V 1 base short and J 2 bases short, with 8 bases between. Germline-derived CDR1 and CDR2 are SNHLY and FYNNEI. This chain's CDR3 is CASSEVGQNYGYTF. CDR3 sequence (DNA): TGTGCCAGCAGTGAAGTCGGGCAGAACTATGGCTACACCTTC. Using reference TRBV2 and TRBJ1-2 for the parts outside the CDR3, the full variable domain is EPEVTQTPSHQVTQMGQEVILRCVPISNHLYFYWYRQILGQKVEFLVSFYNNEISEKSEIFDDQFSVERPDGSNFTLKIRSTKLEDSAMYFCASSEVGQNYGYTFGSGTRLTVV.

This clone was picked up a small number of times. A read error may account for a junction end that differs from germline. The rearrangement links TRBV28 to TRBJ1-5; 7 bases are shared with TRBD1. This CDR3 spans 12 amino acids. From germline, CDR1 is MDHEN and CDR2 SYDVKM. This chain's CDR3 is CASRLTGLGWAF. In DNA form, the CDR3 reads TGTGCCAGCAGGCTGACAGGGTTAGGGTGGGCATTT.

This chain connects TRBV27 to TRBJ1-5; D is possibly TRBD1 (5 bases). Trimming cost V 6 bases and J 3 bases, with 12 bases left between them. Germline values: CDR1 MNHEY, CDR2 SMNVEV (reference sequence). This CDR3 comprises 14 residues. DNA of the CDR3: TGTGCCAGCAGACCGACAGTCTACAATCAGCCCCAGCATTTT. This codes for CASRPTVYNQPQHF.

The V gene is TRBV11-1, the J gene TRBJ2-3; D gene ambiguous. CDR1 and CDR2 (germline): SGHAT, FQDESV (reference sequence). The CDR3 sequence is 17 residues long. V dropped 5 bases and J dropped 6 bases, with 24 bases sitting between them. CDR3 protein: CASSLSSWAGQGDTQYF. The CDR3 DNA reads as TGTGCCAGCAGCCTGAGTTCTTGGGCCGGCCAAGGGGATACGCAGTATTTT.

The chain joins TRBV10-3 to TRBJ1-2, with D uncertain. The CDR3 has 12 residues. The V and J ends lost 10 bases and 4 bases respectively, with 13 bases between them. From germline, CDR1 is ENHRY and CDR2 SYGVKD. This chain's CDR3 is CATLGSTYGYTF. In DNA form, the CDR3 reads TGTGCCACTTTGGGCTCCACCTATGGCTACACCTTC.

This sequence joins TRBV4-1 and TRBJ1-2, with 9 nucleotides matching TRBD1. J gave up 5 bases and V 3 bases, and 16 bases lay outside the gene matches. This CDR3 region has 18 residues. The germline V gene has CDR1 MGHRA and CDR2 YSYEKL. The CDR3 DNA sequence: TGCGCCAGCAGCCACCTCACCAAGAGACAGGGGGTATCGTATGGCTACACCTTC. The encoded protein is CASSHLTKRQGVSYGYTF.

This clone was observed a handful of times. The chain links TRBV2 to TRBJ2-2; 9 bases are a match to TRBD2. The V gene end was trimmed by 4 bases and the J gene end by 4 bases; junction bases not matched to a gene: 4. Germline CDR1 is SNHLY and CDR2 is FYNNEI. The CDR3 totals 15 residues. Here the CDR3 DNA reads TGTGCCAGCAGTGCGACTAGCGGACCCACCGGGGAGCTGTTTTTT. It is translated as CASSATSGPTGELFF. Together with reference TRBV2 and TRBJ2-2, the CDR3 gives the full variable domain: EPEVTQTPSHQVTQMGQEVILRCVPISNHLYFYWYRQILGQKVEFLVSFYNNEISEKSEIFDDQFSVERPDGSNFTLKIRSTKLEDSAMYFCASSATSGPTGELFFGEGSRLTVL.

This clone has a handful of counts. The V gene is TRBV6-5, the J gene TRBJ2-1; D might be TRBD1 (6 bases). The V end was cut by 0 bases, the J end by 9 bases, with 18 bases between. There are 16 residues in the CDR3. Germline CDR1 reads MNHEY; CDR2 reads SVGAGI. CDR3 DNA sequence: TGTGCCAGCAGTTACTCGTTTGGGGAAGGGGACACTGAGCAGTTCTTC. Translation: CASSYSFGEGDTEQFF.

The rearrangement joins TRBV20-1 to TRBJ1-2; no reliable D call. The CDR3 sequence is 11 residues long. Germline V gene lookup returns CDR1 DFQATT and CDR2 SNEGSKA (reference sequence). V gave up 6 bases and J gave up 3 bases, with 8 bases separating them. CDR3 DNA sequence: TGCAGTGCGCGGGAAGACTATGGCTACACCTTC. It yields the protein CSAREDYGYTF.

The J gene is TRBJ2-3, the V gene TRBV6-1; TRBD1 matches at 7 bases. V was pared by 6 bases and J by 0 bases, with 6 bases of the junction left unmatched. Germline V CDR1 and CDR2: MNHNS, SASEGT. The CDR3 runs to 15 residues. This CDR3 reads CASSPGTVSTDTQYF. As DNA, the CDR3 is TGTGCCAGCAGCCCCGGGACAGTCAGCACAGATACGCAGTATTTT.

This chain joins TRBV18 and TRBJ2-5, with TRBD2 identical over 8 bases. CDR3 length: 15 residues. CDR1 KGHSH and CDR2 LQKENI come from the germline V gene. The ends lost 0 bases at V and 4 bases at J; junction bases unmatched: 4. The chain's CDR3 is CASSPPVAGGETQYF. CDR3 nucleotide sequence: TGTGCCAGCTCACCACCTGTGGCGGGGGGAGAGACCCAGTACTTC.

This clone has only one observation. The chain combines TRBV30 with TRBJ1-1; 9 bases fit TRBD1. In germline, CDR1 is GTSNPN, CDR2 SVGIG (reference sequence). This CDR3 has 13 amino acids. V was clipped by 4 bases and J by 11 bases; unmatched bases: 11. CDR3 sequence reads: CAWTKQGAVLAFF. In DNA, the CDR3 is TGTGCCTGGACCAAACAGGGGGCGGTTTTGGCTTTCTTT.

CDR3: CASSQDRGTGSHEQYF. The CDR3 DNA is TGCGCCAGCAGCCAAGATCGGGGGACAGGGTCCCACGAGCAGTACTTC. The chain recombines TRBV4-1 with TRBJ2-7; 9 bases line up with TRBD1. From germline, CDR1 is MGHRA and CDR2 YSYEKL. There are 16 residues in the CDR3. Trimming removed 0 bases from V and 5 bases from J; junction bases left unmatched: 8.

The chain carries TRBV30 and TRBJ1-3; a weak D match, TRBD1 (5 bases). The CDR3 totals 16 residues. Germline V lookup: CDR1 GTSNPN, CDR2 SVGIG (reference sequence). V was cut by 0 bases and J by 0 bases, with 12 bases left in between. The CDR3 nucleotides are TGTGCCTGGAGTGTACGAGGGGATCCCTCTGGAAACACCATATATTTT. Protein sequence: CAWSVRGDPSGNTIYF.

The CDR3, as DNA: TGTGCCATCAGAATACTAGGCGAGCAGTACTTC. This translates into CAIRILGEQYF. The rearrangement joins TRBV10-3 to TRBJ2-7; weak D call: TRBD2 (5 bases). The CDR3 runs 11 residues. The ends were cut back, 6 bases at V and 6 bases at J, with 9 bases in the middle. The germline CDR1 and CDR2 sequences are ENHRY and SYGVKD.

This rearrangement joins TRBV27 to TRBJ2-7; unclear D gene. V dropped 4 bases and J dropped 0 bases, with 7 bases sitting between them. The CDR3 totals 13 residues. Germline lookup yields CDR1 MNHEY and CDR2 SMNVEV (reference sequence). For the CDR3, the DNA is TGTGCCAGCAGTTATACACGCTCCTACGAGCAGTACTTC. Its protein product is CASSYTRSYEQYF.

This clone came up a few times. This rearrangement joins TRBV30 to TRBJ1-5; TRBD1 agrees at 7 bases. V lost 3 bases and J lost 4; bases outside the gene matches: 3. Germline V lookup: CDR1 GTSNPN, CDR2 SVGIG (reference sequence). This CDR3 is 13 amino acids long. CDR3 loop: CAWSGQANQPQHF. CDR3 in DNA: TGTGCCTGGAGCGGACAGGCGAATCAGCCCCAGCATTTT.